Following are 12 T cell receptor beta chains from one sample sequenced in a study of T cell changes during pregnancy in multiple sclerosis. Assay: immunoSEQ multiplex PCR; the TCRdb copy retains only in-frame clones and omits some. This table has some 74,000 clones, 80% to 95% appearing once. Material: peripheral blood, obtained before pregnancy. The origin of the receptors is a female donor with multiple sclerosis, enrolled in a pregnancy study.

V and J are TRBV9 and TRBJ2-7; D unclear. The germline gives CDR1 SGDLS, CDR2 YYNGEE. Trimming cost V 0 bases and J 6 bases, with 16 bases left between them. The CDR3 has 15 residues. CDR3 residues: CASSVEPAALPEQYF. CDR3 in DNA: TGTGCCAGCAGCGTAGAGCCTGCGGCCTTACCCGAGCAGTACTTC.

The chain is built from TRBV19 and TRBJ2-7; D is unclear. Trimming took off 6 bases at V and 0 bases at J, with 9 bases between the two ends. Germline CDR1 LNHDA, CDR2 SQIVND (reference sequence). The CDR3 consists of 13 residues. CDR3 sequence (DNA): TGTGCCAGTAGACGAGGAAGCTCCTACGAGCAGTACTTC. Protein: CASRRGSSYEQYF.

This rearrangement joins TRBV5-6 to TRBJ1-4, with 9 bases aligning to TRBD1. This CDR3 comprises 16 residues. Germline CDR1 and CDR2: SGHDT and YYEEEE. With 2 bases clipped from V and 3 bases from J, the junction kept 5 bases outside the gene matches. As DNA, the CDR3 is TGTGCCAGCAGCTTTTGGGGACAGGGATCTAATGAAAAACTGTTTTTT. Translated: CASSFWGQGSNEKLFF.

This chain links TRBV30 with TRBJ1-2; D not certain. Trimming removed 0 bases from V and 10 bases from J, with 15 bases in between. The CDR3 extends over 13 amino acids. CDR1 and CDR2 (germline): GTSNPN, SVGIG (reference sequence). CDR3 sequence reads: CAWSVREAMDYTF. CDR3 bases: TGTGCCTGGAGTGTACGGGAGGCAATGGACTACACCTTC.

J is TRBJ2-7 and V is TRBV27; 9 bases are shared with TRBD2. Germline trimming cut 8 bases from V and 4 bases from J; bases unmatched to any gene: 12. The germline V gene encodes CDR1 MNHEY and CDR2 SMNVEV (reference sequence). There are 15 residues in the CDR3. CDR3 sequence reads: CASGTIAGARYEQYF. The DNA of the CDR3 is TGTGCCAGCGGAACGATAGCGGGAGCCCGTTACGAGCAGTACTTC.

DNA for the CDR3: TGTGCCAGCAGCCGACAGGGGATGAGTGGCAATGAGCAGTTCTTC. Encoded protein: CASSRQGMSGNEQFF. The chain uses TRBV5-5 and TRBJ2-1; 8 bases are shared with TRBD1. Germline values: CDR1 SGHKS, CDR2 YYEKEE (reference sequence). The CDR3 has 15 amino acids. The V and J ends lost 4 bases and 6 bases, in that order; junction bases with no gene match: 9.

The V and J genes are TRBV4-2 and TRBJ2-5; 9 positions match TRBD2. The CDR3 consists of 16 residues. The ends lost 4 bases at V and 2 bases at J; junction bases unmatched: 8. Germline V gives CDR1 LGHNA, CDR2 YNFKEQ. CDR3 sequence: CASSRSSGIIQETQYF. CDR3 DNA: TGTGCCAGCAGCCGATCTAGCGGGATTATTCAAGAGACCCAGTACTTC.

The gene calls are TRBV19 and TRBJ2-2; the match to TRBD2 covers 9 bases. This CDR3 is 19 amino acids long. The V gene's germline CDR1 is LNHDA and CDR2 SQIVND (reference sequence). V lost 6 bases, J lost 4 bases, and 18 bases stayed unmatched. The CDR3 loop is CASSRGAASGRFFTGELFF. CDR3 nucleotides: TGTGCCAGTAGCAGGGGGGCTGCGAGCGGGAGGTTCTTCACCGGGGAGCTGTTTTTT.

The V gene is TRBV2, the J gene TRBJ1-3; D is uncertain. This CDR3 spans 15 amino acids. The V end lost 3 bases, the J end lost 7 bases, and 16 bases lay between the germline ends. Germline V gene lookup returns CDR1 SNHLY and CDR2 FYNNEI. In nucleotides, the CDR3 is TGTGCCAGCAGTGAGAACTTGGCAGGAAGGAACACCATATATTTT. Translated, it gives CASSENLAGRNTIYF.

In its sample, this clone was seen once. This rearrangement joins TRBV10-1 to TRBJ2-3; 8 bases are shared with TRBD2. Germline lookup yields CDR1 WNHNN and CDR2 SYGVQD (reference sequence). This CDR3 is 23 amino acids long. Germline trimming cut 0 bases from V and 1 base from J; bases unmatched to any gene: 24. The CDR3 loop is CASSESFSCTAGGCAWGTDTQYF. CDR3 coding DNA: TGCGCCAGCAGTGAGTCGTTTTCGTGTACGGCGGGAGGATGCGCGTGGGGCACAGATACGCAGTATTTT.

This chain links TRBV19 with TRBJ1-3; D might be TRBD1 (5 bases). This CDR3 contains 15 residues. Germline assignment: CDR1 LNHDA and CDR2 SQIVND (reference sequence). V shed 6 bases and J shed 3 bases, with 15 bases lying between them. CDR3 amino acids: CASRRDSGLGNTIYF. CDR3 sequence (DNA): TGTGCCAGTAGACGGGACTCCGGCCTTGGAAACACCATATATTTT.

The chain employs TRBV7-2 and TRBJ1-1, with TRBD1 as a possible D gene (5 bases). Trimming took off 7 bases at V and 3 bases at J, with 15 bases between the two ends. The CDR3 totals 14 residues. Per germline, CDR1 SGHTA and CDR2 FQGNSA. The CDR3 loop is CASTPQTGDTEAFF. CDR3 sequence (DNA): TGTGCCAGCACCCCCCAAACGGGGGACACTGAAGCTTTCTTT.